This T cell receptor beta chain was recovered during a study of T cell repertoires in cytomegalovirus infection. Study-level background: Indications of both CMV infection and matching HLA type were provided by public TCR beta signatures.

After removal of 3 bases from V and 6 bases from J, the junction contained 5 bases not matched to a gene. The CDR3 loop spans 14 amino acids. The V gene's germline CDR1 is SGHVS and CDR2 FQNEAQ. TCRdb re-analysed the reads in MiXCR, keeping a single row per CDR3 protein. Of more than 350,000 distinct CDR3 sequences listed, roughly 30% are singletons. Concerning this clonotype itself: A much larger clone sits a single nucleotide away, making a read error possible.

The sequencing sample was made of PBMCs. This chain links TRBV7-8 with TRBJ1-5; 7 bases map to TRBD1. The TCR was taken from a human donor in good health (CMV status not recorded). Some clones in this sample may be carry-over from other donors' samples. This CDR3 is CASSLTGCFQPQHF. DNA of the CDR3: TGTGCCAGCAGCTTGACAGGGTGCTTTCAGCCCCAGCATTTT.